Judged by abundance, the clone carrying this T cell receptor (beta chain) is medium-sized. The CDR3 loop spans 13 amino acids. CDR1 and CDR2 (germline): SGHTA, FQGNSA. Profiling relied on immunoSEQ multiplex PCR, and the TCRdb table lists in-frame clones only, not all of them. The repertoire holds roughly 30,000 clones, with 75% to 80% as singletons. The data stem from a study of T cell responses to AZD1222 COVID-19 vaccine. This clonotype originated in an adult who received the AZD1222 COVID-19 vaccine. This specimen was peripheral blood, taken 28 days after the second AZD1222 dose. This chain links TRBV7-2 with TRBJ2-7; 8 nucleotides line up with TRBD2. The CDR3 reads CASSLVSGLASTV. CDR3 coding DNA: TGTGCCAGCAGCTTAGTTTCCGGACTAGCATCAACAGTC.